Shown below are 30 T cell receptor beta chains from a single sample sequenced in a study of cytomegalovirus exposure and HLA in healthy donors. A multiplex PCR was run with 60 Vbeta primers and 13 Jbeta primers. Sequencing was performed with immunoSEQ multiplex PCR; in TCRdb, only in-frame clones are kept and a portion is missing. This table has about 130,000 clones, approximately 80% appearing once. Material: PBMCs. The receptors were gathered from a man in his thirties or forties in good health and CMV-seronegative.

The sample holds one count of this clone. CDR3 loop: CASSDTGLETQYF. CDR3 DNA sequence: TGTGCCAGCAGTGATACAGGGTTAGAGACCCAGTACTTC. This sequence joins TRBV6-1 and TRBJ2-5; tentative D call: TRBD1 (6 bases). The V end lost 3 bases, the J end lost 4 bases, and 9 bases lay between the germline ends. The CDR3 runs 13 residues. Germline values: CDR1 MNHNS, CDR2 SASEGT.

The V gene is TRBV19, the J gene TRBJ2-7; 10 positions match TRBD2. V dropped 5 bases and J dropped 2; count of bases not matched to a gene: 15. This CDR3 is 18 amino acids long. The germline V gene has CDR1 LNHDA and CDR2 SQIVND (reference sequence). The CDR3 DNA reads as TGTGCCAGTAGTCAACAGGGACCGCGGACTAGCGGTACCTACGAGCAGTACTTC. Protein: CASSQQGPRTSGTYEQYF.

The V and J genes are TRBV10-2 and TRBJ2-7; D might be TRBD2 (5 bases). The V end was cut by 0 bases, the J end by 0 bases, with 12 bases between. Germline V gene sequence: CDR1 WSHSY, CDR2 SAAADI. The CDR3 length is 16 residues. CDR3 bases: TGCGCCAGCAGTGAGTCTAGCGCGGGTCCCTCCTACGAGCAGTACTTC. Translated, it gives CASSESSAGPSYEQYF.

This clone was picked up a small number of times. The chain recombines TRBV19 with TRBJ2-6, with D tentatively TRBD2 (5 bases). Germline CDR1 is LNHDA and CDR2 is SQIVND (reference sequence). This CDR3 has 15 amino acids. The V end was cut by 3 bases, the J end by 0 bases, with 6 bases between. CDR3 protein: CASSMRDSGANVLTF. The CDR3 region has the DNA TGTGCCAGTAGTATGAGGGACTCTGGGGCCAACGTCCTGACTTTC.

This clone showed up just once. V gene TRBV2 combines with J gene TRBJ1-4; TRBD1 matches 11 bases. Looked up from germline, CDR1 is SNHLY and CDR2 is FYNNEI. This CDR3 spans 16 amino acids. With 4 bases clipped from V and 7 bases from J, the junction kept 8 bases outside the gene matches. DNA of the CDR3: TGTGCCAGCAGTGCAGGTGGACAGGGGGCGCGTGAAAAACTGTTTTTT. Translated: CASSAGGQGAREKLFF.

The chain joins TRBV7-2 to TRBJ2-5; 7 positions agree with TRBD1. The germline gives CDR1 SGHTA, CDR2 FQGNSA. The CDR3 has 13 amino acids. V was pared by 3 bases and J by 6 bases, with 4 bases of the junction left unmatched. CDR3 protein: CASSLTGIKTQYF. The CDR3 DNA reads as TGTGCCAGCAGCTTGACAGGGATAAAGACCCAGTACTTC.

This clone was counted a single time. V gene TRBV29-1 combines with J gene TRBJ2-7; 9 bases fit TRBD1. This CDR3 spans 17 amino acids. The ends lost 0 bases at V and 0 bases at J; junction bases unmatched: 9. Germline V gene sequence: CDR1 SQVTM, CDR2 ANQGSEA. CDR3 sequence: CSVEDGVATGGSYEQYF. The CDR3 nucleotides read TGCAGCGTTGAAGATGGCGTAGCGACAGGGGGCTCCTACGAGCAGTACTTC.

The chain recombines TRBV6-5 with TRBJ1-1; no clear D gene. This CDR3 has 15 amino acids. The V end lost 2 bases, the J end lost 3 bases, and 13 bases lay between the germline ends. Germline lookup yields CDR1 MNHEY and CDR2 SVGAGI. Here the CDR3 reads CASSYGPLWDTEAFF. CDR3 DNA sequence: TGTGCCAGCAGTTACGGGCCCCTTTGGGACACTGAAGCTTTCTTT.

The rearrangement uses TRBV28 and TRBJ2-7; TRBD2 matches at 12 bases. The trim removed 3 bases at V and 3 bases at J, leaving 9 bases unmatched. The CDR3 consists of 17 residues. The V gene's germline CDR1 is MDHEN and CDR2 SYDVKM. The CDR3 DNA follows: TGTGCCAGCAGTTTGGGGCTAGCGGGAGGGCTGTTCTACGAGCAGTACTTC. It translates to CASSLGLAGGLFYEQYF.

The genes are TRBV30 and TRBJ2-7; 9 bases agree with TRBD1. CDR1 is GTSNPN and CDR2 is SVGIG in the germline V gene (reference sequence). V shed 3 bases, J shed 2 bases, and the junction held 2 bases outside the gene matches. The CDR3 runs to 13 residues. CDR3 residues: CAWRDRGTYEQYF. In DNA form, the CDR3 reads TGTGCCTGGAGGGACAGGGGAACCTACGAGCAGTACTTC.

The CDR3: CASSGSGTSYEQYF. CDR3 nucleotide sequence: TGTGCCAGCAGCGGTAGCGGAACCTCCTACGAGCAGTACTTC. J is TRBJ2-7 and V is TRBV9; a possible D gene is TRBD2 (6 bases). The germline gives CDR1 SGDLS, CDR2 YYNGEE. There are 14 residues in the CDR3. V dropped 3 bases and J dropped 0 bases, with 10 bases sitting between them. Full variable domain (outside the CDR3, taken from reference TRBV9 and TRBJ2-7): DSGVTQTPKHLITATGQRVTLRCSPRSGDLSVYWYQQSLDQGLQFLIQYYNGEERAKGNILERFSAQQFPDLHSELNLSSLELGDSALYFCASSGSGTSYEQYFGPGTRLTVT.

The V call is TRBV6-5, the J call TRBJ2-1; the D gene is possibly TRBD1 (6 bases). The CDR3 runs to 15 residues. The germline V gene encodes CDR1 MNHEY and CDR2 SVGAGI. Trimming took 6 bases from V and 3 from J, leaving 15 bases between them. The CDR3 here is CASSPSDRNYNEQFF. CDR3 DNA sequence: TGTGCCAGCAGCCCCTCGGACAGAAACTACAATGAGCAGTTCTTC.

The chain has TRBV7-8 and TRBJ2-4, with TRBD1 matching 7 bases. V was pared by 1 base and J by 9 bases, with 6 bases of the junction left unmatched. The germline V gene encodes CDR1 SGHVS and CDR2 FQNEAQ. CDR3 length: 14 residues. This CDR3 reads CASSLGRGPGIQYF. CDR3 nucleotides: TGTGCCAGCAGCTTAGGTAGGGGGCCGGGCATTCAGTACTTC. The full variable domain, completed using reference TRBV7-8 and TRBJ2-4, is GAGVSQSPRYKVAKRGQDVALRCDPISGHVSLFWYQQALGQGPEFLTYFQNEAQLDKSGLPSDRFFAERPEGSVSTLKIQRTQQEDSAVYLCASSLGRGPGIQYFGAGTRLSVL.

The chain carries TRBV6-6 and TRBJ2-7, with D tentatively TRBD2 (5 bases). CDR3 length equals 11 residues. CDR1 is MNHNY and CDR2 is SVGAGI in the germline V gene (reference sequence). The V gene lost 5 bases and the J gene lost 4 bases, with 6 bases spanning the gap. In DNA, the CDR3 is TGTGCCAGCAGTGAGGGTTACGAGCAGTACTTC. This translates into CASSEGYEQYF.

This clone was detected once. V gene TRBV11-2 combines with J gene TRBJ2-7; 9 bases align to TRBD1. This CDR3 region has 14 residues. From germline, CDR1 is SGHAT and CDR2 FQNNGV. V was pared by 1 base and J by 4 bases, with 2 bases of the junction left unmatched. For the CDR3, the DNA is TGTGCCAGCAGCTTAGGGACAGGGGTTTACGAGCAGTACTTC. Protein: CASSLGTGVYEQYF.

The V gene is TRBV15, the J gene TRBJ1-5; possibly TRBD1 for D (6 bases). In germline, CDR1 is LNHNV, CDR2 YYDKDF (reference sequence). CDR3 length: 15 amino acids. V was trimmed by 0 bases and J by 7 bases, leaving 13 bases between them. CDR3 sequence reads: CATSREQGQKQPQHF. CDR3 bases: TGTGCCACCAGCAGAGAGCAGGGACAAAAGCAGCCCCAGCATTTT.

The J gene is TRBJ2-1, the V gene TRBV5-4; D possibly corresponds to TRBD1 (6 bases). Germline V gene data show CDR1 as SGHNT and CDR2 as YYREEE (reference sequence). V shed 3 bases and J shed 5 bases, with 12 bases lying between them. The CDR3 loop spans 14 amino acids. The CDR3 protein is CASSSPTGNNEQFF. CDR3 DNA sequence: TGTGCCAGCAGCTCCCCCACAGGGAACAATGAGCAGTTCTTC.

This clone was found a few times. The sample holds other DNA sequences that translate to the same CDR3. The chain couples TRBV30 to TRBJ2-4, with a possible D match to TRBD2 (6 bases). This CDR3 contains 15 residues. Germline V gene data show CDR1 as GTSNPN and CDR2 as SVGIG (reference sequence). V dropped 0 bases and J dropped 4 bases, with 13 bases sitting between them. As DNA, the CDR3 is TGTGCCTGGAGTGTGCGTATACTAGCTAAAAACATTCAGTACTTC. The encoded protein is CAWSVRILAKNIQYF.

The CDR3 bases are TGTGCCAGCAGCTTAGCGGTTTCGGCTGAAGCTTTCTTT. Translating gives CASSLAVSAEAFF. The V and J genes are TRBV13 and TRBJ1-1; D gene uncertain. The CDR3 runs to 13 residues. From germline, CDR1 is PRHDT and CDR2 FYEKMQ (reference sequence). Trimming removed 1 base at V and 6 bases at J, with 9 bases between.

This chain joins TRBV5-4 and TRBJ2-2; the match to TRBD1 covers 8 bases. Trimming cost V 4 bases and J 2 bases; bases outside gene matches: 7. Germline assignment: CDR1 SGHNT and CDR2 YYREEE (reference sequence). The CDR3 covers 16 residues. The CDR3 nucleotides are TGTGCCAGCAGCGGACTCGGGACAGGCAACACCGGGGAGCTGTTTTTT. Protein sequence: CASSGLGTGNTGELFF.

CDR3 nucleotide sequence: TGTGCCAGCAGTGCGGACAGGGACGGCTACACCTTC. This translates into CASSADRDGYTF. V gene TRBV6-1 combines with J gene TRBJ1-2; 8 bases line up with TRBD1. The CDR3 extends over 12 amino acids. V lost 4 bases and J lost 8; bases outside the gene matches: 3. The germline V gene has CDR1 MNHNS and CDR2 SASEGT.

The chain joins TRBV15 to TRBJ2-3, with 9 bases aligning to TRBD2. V lost 3 bases and J lost 4; bases outside the gene matches: 2. The CDR3 spans 14 residues. Germline V lookup: CDR1 LNHNV, CDR2 YYDKDF (reference sequence). The CDR3 loop reads CATSRRGGADTQYF. Written as DNA, the CDR3 is TGTGCCACCAGCAGGCGGGGGGGGGCAGATACGCAGTATTTT. Full variable domain (remainder filled in from reference TRBV15 and TRBJ2-3): DAMVIQNPRYQVTQFGKPVTLSCSQTLNHNVMYWYQQKSSQAPKLLFHYYDKDFNNEADTPDNFQSRRPNTSFCFLDIRSPGLGDTAMYLCATSRRGGADTQYFGPGTRLTVL.

This chain links TRBV4-2 with TRBJ2-1, with 10 bases that match TRBD2. The germline CDR1 and CDR2 sequences are LGHNA and YNFKEQ. V was pared by 0 bases and J by 6 bases, with 8 bases of the junction left unmatched. The length of the CDR3 is 17 residues. DNA of the CDR3: TGTGCCAGCAGCCAAGATCCTAGCGGGAGCCCCCTCAATGAGCAGTTCTTC. Translating gives CASSQDPSGSPLNEQFF.

The chain links TRBV25-1 to TRBJ1-1; D remains ambiguous. V lost 10 bases and J lost 6, with 9 bases in between. CDR3 length: 10 amino acids. Germline V CDR1 and CDR2: MGHDK, SYGVNS. The CDR3 protein is CATLGAEAFF. DNA for the CDR3: TGTGCCACCCTCGGGGCTGAAGCTTTCTTT. Full variable domain (remainder filled in from reference TRBV25-1 and TRBJ1-1): EADIYQTPRYLVIGTGKKITLECSQTMGHDKMYWYQQDPGMELHLIHYSYGVNSTEKGDLSSESTVSRIRTEHFPLTLESARPSHTSQYLCATLGAEAFFGQGTRLTVV.

V is TRBV6-1 and J is TRBJ2-7; unclear D gene. The CDR3 contains 12 residues. CDR1 is MNHNS and CDR2 is SASEGT in the germline V gene. With 2 bases removed from V and 5 bases from J, the gap between germline ends came to 7 bases. CDR3 residues: CASSESPDEQYF. Here the CDR3 DNA reads TGTGCCAGCAGTGAATCCCCGGACGAGCAGTACTTC.

This clone came up once. The chain uses TRBV7-9 and TRBJ2-7; D is possibly TRBD2 (5 bases). V was pared by 5 bases and J by 6 bases, with 20 bases between. Germline V lookup: CDR1 SEHNR, CDR2 FQNEAQ (reference sequence). The CDR3 contains 15 residues. This CDR3 is CASSARGLPNGEQYF. CDR3 nucleotides: TGTGCCAGCAGCGCACGCGGACTTCCCAACGGCGAGCAGTACTTC.

The CDR3 region is CASSPEGATNEKLFF. CDR3 sequence (DNA): TGCGCCAGCAGCCCGGAGGGTGCAACTAATGAAAAACTGTTTTTT. The rearrangement links TRBV5-1 to TRBJ1-4; D remains ambiguous. V lost 4 bases and J 0 bases, leaving 10 bases between the germline ends. The CDR3 runs to 15 residues. Germline assignment: CDR1 SGHRS and CDR2 YFSETQ.

A note on this clone: Other DNA sequences within the sample encode an identical CDR3. This rearrangement joins TRBV7-3 to TRBJ2-2; 7 bases map to TRBD1. The CDR3 has 13 residues. Trimming took 4 bases from V and 4 from J; bases not matched to a gene: 0. Germline CDR1 is SGHTA and CDR2 is FQGTGA. The DNA of the CDR3 is TGTGCCAGCAGCTCAGGGGGCACCGGGGAGCTGTTTTTT. Amino acid sequence: CASSSGGTGELFF.

This rearrangement joins TRBV11-2 to TRBJ2-5; tentatively, D is TRBD1 (6 bases). The V and J ends lost 1 base and 5 bases respectively, with 20 bases between them. Germline V gives CDR1 SGHAT, CDR2 FQNNGV. This CDR3 has 17 amino acids. CDR3 coding DNA: TGTGCCAGCAGCTTAGGGTTGGGGGTGGGGGCGCGTGAGACCCAGTACTTC. Translated: CASSLGLGVGARETQYF. Combining the CDR3 with reference TRBV11-2 and TRBJ2-5 gives the whole variable domain EAGVAQSPRYKIIEKRQSVAFWCNPISGHATLYWYQQILGQGPKLLIQFQNNGVVDDSQLPKDRFSAERLKGVDSTLKIQPAKLEDSAVYLCASSLGLGVGARETQYFGPGTRLLVL.

V usage is TRBV6-5 and J usage is TRBJ2-1; 9 bases map to TRBD2. Germline CDR1 MNHEY, CDR2 SVGAGI. V dropped 6 bases and J dropped 8; count of bases not matched to a gene: 8. The CDR3 is 14 residues long. CDR3 amino acids: CASRGAGGPDEQFF. DNA for the CDR3: TGTGCCAGCAGGGGGGCGGGAGGGCCCGATGAGCAGTTCTTC.